This is a list of T cell receptor beta chains from one sample in a study of cytomegalovirus exposure and HLA in healthy donors. Assay: immunoSEQ multiplex PCR; the TCRdb copy retains only in-frame clones and omits some. The profile shows about 360,000 clones, 70% to 90% of them singletons. Sequencing used PBMCs. The receptor source for this set is a woman aged 18-29 years in good health and CMV-seronegative. CDR3s include the opening cysteine and the closing phenylalanine or tryptophan. D genes are given only for firm matches. Clone size is shown for a subset of rows, as once, few, many or a class of expanded clone.

d_gene,j_gene,abundance,v_gene,CDR3aa,CDR3nt
.,TRBJ2-3,.,TRBV7-2,CASSFEPFSGTDTQYF,TGTGCCAGCAGCTTCGAGCCATTCTCTGGCACAGATACGCAGTATTTT
TRBD2,TRBJ2-2,.,TRBV30,CAWSGLAVGTGELFF,TGTGCCTGGAGCGGACTAGCGGTTGGAACCGGGGAGCTGTTTTTT
.,TRBJ1-2,.,TRBV27,CASRTTLSYGYTF,TGTGCCAGCAGGACGACACTCTCTTATGGCTACACCTTC
.,TRBJ2-1,few,TRBV27,CASSPYSGNEQFF,TGTGCCAGCAGCCCATATAGCGGCAATGAGCAGTTCTTC
.,TRBJ2-2,.,TRBV30,CAWMGGANTGELFF,TGTGCCTGGATGGGGGGAGCCAACACCGGGGAGCTGTTTTTT
.,TRBJ1-2,few,TRBV6-5,CASSPDGGVYGYTF,TGTGCCAGCAGTCCAGACGGGGGTGTTTATGGCTACACCTTC
.,TRBJ1-2,.,TRBV28,CASSLTQSYGYTF,TGTGCCAGCAGTTTAACACAGAGCTATGGCTACACCTTC
.,TRBJ2-2,.,TRBV19,CASSIEGVSNTGELFF,TGTGCCAGTAGTATCGAGGGGGTCTCGAACACCGGGGAGCTGTTTTTT
TRBD2,TRBJ2-2,.,TRBV28,CASSWERDYLYGELFF,TGTGCCAGCAGTTGGGAACGGGACTATCTCTACGGGGAGCTGTTTTTT
TRBD1,TRBJ2-1,.,TRBV7-9,CASSLGQNEQFF,TGTGCCAGCAGCTTGGGACAGAATGAGCAGTTCTTC
TRBD1,TRBJ2-1,.,TRBV5-4,CASPGQGDSYNEQFF,TGTGCCAGCCCCGGACAGGGCGACTCCTACAATGAGCAGTTCTTC
.,TRBJ2-7,.,TRBV18,CASSPPITLRSDWYEQYF,TGTGCCAGCTCACCCCCCATTACATTGAGGAGCGATTGGTACGAGCAGTACTTC
.,TRBJ2-7,once,TRBV2,CASSVEASEQYF,TGTGCCAGCAGTGTGGAGGCATCTGAGCAGTACTTC
.,TRBJ2-2,.,TRBV11-3,CASSQDSNTGELFF,TGTGCCAGCAGCCAAGACTCGAACACCGGGGAGCTGTTTTTT
TRBD1,TRBJ1-2,.,TRBV6-5,CASRHRGDGYTF,TGTGCCAGCAGACACAGGGGGGATGGCTACACCTTC
.,TRBJ1-2,.,TRBV6-1,CASSEARRGDYGYTF,TGTGCCAGCAGTGAAGCGAGGCGGGGGGACTATGGCTACACCTTC